This T cell receptor (beta chain) was observed in a study of radiotherapy plus CTLA-4 blockade in lung cancer. Study context: Objective responses arose in 15% to 20% of patients, and 25% to 40% experienced disease control.

Germline CDR1 and CDR2: MNHEY and SMNVEV (reference sequence). The CDR3 loop spans 14 amino acids. With 4 bases removed from V and 0 bases from J, the gap between germline ends came to 9 bases. Regarding the study as a whole: An expansion of tumor-derived TCR clones occurred in blood after radiotherapy plus ipilimumab. The best prediction of response reportedly came from early blood T cell clone dynamics, with interferon-beta.

TCRdb's copy holds only in-frame clones and misses some; the assay was immunoSEQ multiplex PCR. The sample contains over 40,000 clones, more than 75% of which appear only once. Comment on this clone: What it recognizes is unknown.

This chain joins TRBV27 and TRBJ2-5; D unresolved. The origin of this receptor is a human donor with non-small cell lung cancer who had stable disease on radiotherapy plus ipilimumab. The sample consisted of peripheral blood, taken from a patient treated with radiotherapy plus ipilimumab. The CDR3 DNA sequence: TGTGCCAGCAGTTCGCTATGGTACCAAGAGACCCAGTACTTC. This gives the protein CASSSLWYQETQYF.